The 12 T cell receptor beta chains given below trace back to one sample, sequenced in a study of immune evolution from preneoplasia to lung adenocarcinoma. Some clones are missing from TCRdb's copy, which holds only in-frame ones; the method was immunoSEQ multiplex PCR. The data show several thousand clones, with roughly 82% seen just once and 2.5% to 3% held by the top ten. Sequenced input: FFPE minimally invasive lung adenocarcinoma tissue. These receptors came from a person aged 70 to 85 with lung adenocarcinoma.

This chain connects TRBV29-1 to TRBJ1-1, with a possible D match to TRBD1 (6 bases). Trimming removed 6 bases from V and 1 base from J, with 15 bases in between. Germline V gives CDR1 SQVTM, CDR2 ANQGSEA. The CDR3 has 14 residues. The CDR3: CSVGGTPTNTEAFF. Here the CDR3 DNA reads TGCAGCGTGGGGGGGACACCTACGAACACTGAAGCTTTCTTT. The entire variable domain, with the rest obtained from reference TRBV29-1 and TRBJ1-1, is as follows: SAVISQKPSRDICQRGTSLTIQCQVDSQVTMMFWYRQQPGQSLTLIATANQGSEATYESGFVIDKFPISRPNLTFSTLTVSNMSPEDSSIYLCSVGGTPTNTEAFFGQGTRLTVV.

The chain recombines TRBV6-1 with TRBJ1-1; 8 bases are a match to TRBD1. CDR1 is MNHNS, CDR2 SASEGT, per germline. V lost 4 bases to trimming and J lost 4 bases; unmatched junction nucleotides: 8. The CDR3 contains 15 residues. This CDR3 is CASSAQGASVTEAFF. The CDR3 DNA is TGTGCCAGCAGTGCCCAGGGGGCCTCGGTCACTGAAGCTTTCTTT.

This chain links TRBV5-4 with TRBJ2-1; 10 bases agree with TRBD2. There are 16 residues in the CDR3. Germline V gives CDR1 SGHNT, CDR2 YYREEE (reference sequence). Trimming at V came to 0 bases and at J to 7 bases, leaving 7 bases not matched to a gene. CDR3: CASSLEGQRGGNEQFF. CDR3 bases: TGTGCCAGCAGCTTGGAGGGCCAGCGGGGGGGAAATGAGCAGTTCTTC.

The chain couples TRBV7-2 to TRBJ2-1; D uncertain. Germline values: CDR1 SGHTA, CDR2 FQGNSA. V lost 3 bases and J 4 bases, leaving 22 bases between the germline ends. CDR3 length: 18 amino acids. CDR3 sequence (DNA): TGTGCCAGCAGCTTGGGCCTTCGGACGGCAGCCCAATACAATGAGCAGTTCTTC. Its translation is CASSLGLRTAAQYNEQFF.

The chain uses TRBV7-2 and TRBJ2-3; 9 nucleotides line up with TRBD2. V was pared by 1 base and J by 4 bases, with 6 bases of the junction left unmatched. The CDR3 extends over 16 amino acids. The V gene's germline CDR1 is SGHTA and CDR2 FQGNSA. CDR3 sequence (DNA): TGTGCCAGCAGCTTAGTGCGGGGGGGCCCAGCAGATACGCAGTATTTT. Its translation is CASSLVRGGPADTQYF. Complete variable domain (other parts from reference TRBV7-2 and TRBJ2-3): GAGVSQSPSNKVTEKGKDVELRCDPISGHTALYWYRQSLGQGLEFLIYFQGNSAPDKSGLPSDRFSAERTGGSVSTLTIQRTQQEDSAVYLCASSLVRGGPADTQYFGPGTRLTVL.

Here the CDR3 DNA reads TGTGCCAGCGGGGGACAGTACGAGCAGTACTTC. Translated, it gives CASGGQYEQYF. V gene TRBV6-5 combines with J gene TRBJ2-7; 7 nucleotides align to TRBD1. Trimming at V came to 8 bases and at J to 4 bases, leaving 2 bases not matched to a gene. The CDR3 sequence is 11 residues long. The germline V gene has CDR1 MNHEY and CDR2 SVGAGI.

The sample holds one count of this clone. V and J are TRBV2 and TRBJ2-4; D is possibly TRBD2 (6 bases). The CDR3 length is 16 residues. Germline V gene data show CDR1 as SNHLY and CDR2 as FYNNEI. V was pared by 6 bases and J by 2 bases, with 17 bases between. The CDR3 region has the DNA TGTGCCAGCAGCAACGACAGCGGAGGGACCAAAAACATTCAGTACTTC. Its translation is CASSNDSGGTKNIQYF.

The chain carries TRBV5-4 and TRBJ1-4; the D is unclear. Germline V gene data show CDR1 as SGHNT and CDR2 as YYREEE (reference sequence). Trimming left V 4 bases short and J 3 bases short, with 10 bases between. The CDR3 has 14 residues. Written as DNA, the CDR3 is TGTGCCAGCAGCGCCAGGAACTCTAATGAAAAACTGTTTTTT. This sequence encodes CASSARNSNEKLFF.

The CDR3 loop reads CASRRLGGLEEKLFF. For the CDR3, the DNA is TGTGCCAGTAGGAGACTCGGGGGCTTGGAGGAAAAACTGTTTTTT. This chain connects TRBV19 to TRBJ1-4, with D tentatively TRBD1 (6 bases). V lost 6 bases, J lost 8 bases, and 19 bases lay in between. Germline V gene data show CDR1 as LNHDA and CDR2 as SQIVND (reference sequence). The CDR3 length is 15 residues.

The chain joins TRBV6-1 to TRBJ1-2, with no clear D. The CDR3 is made up of 13 amino acids. CDR1 MNHNS and CDR2 SASEGT come from the germline V gene. V was clipped by 4 bases and J by 4 bases, with 10 bases between them. The CDR3 sequence: CASSGHILYGYTF. Here the CDR3 DNA reads TGTGCCAGCAGTGGCCACATTCTCTATGGCTACACCTTC.

This rearrangement joins TRBV11-2 to TRBJ2-6; D gene ambiguous. This CDR3 comprises 13 residues. Trimming took off 3 bases at V and 2 bases at J, with 2 bases between the two ends. Germline values: CDR1 SGHAT, CDR2 FQNNGV. CDR3 amino acids: CASSFAGANVLTF. CDR3 DNA: TGTGCCAGCAGCTTTGCTGGGGCCAACGTCCTGACTTTC.

Concerning this clone: Sequence at one end of the junction differs from germline and may be a read error. The rearrangement joins TRBV7-2 to TRBJ2-3; possible D gene TRBD1, 5 bases. This CDR3 is built from 13 residues. Germline assignment: CDR1 SGHTA and CDR2 FQGNSA. The CDR3: CVSRASSTDTQYF. The CDR3 region has the DNA TGTGTCAGCAGGGCGTCGAGCACAGATACGCAGTATTTT.